This T cell receptor beta chain was recorded in a study of Graves' ophthalmopathy and Graves' hyperthyroidism (dated by TCRdb to 2016 to 2019). For the wider study: Peripheral blood was collected at initial diagnosis, before any treatment. TCR beta repertoire signatures were used to distinguish Graves' ophthalmopathy from Graves' hyperthyroidism and to predict progression to ophthalmopathy. In total, around 140 blood samples were TCR-sequenced: approximately 40 ophthalmopathy, under 85 hyperthyroidism and roughly 17 hyperthyroidism-to-ophthalmopathy patients. A discovery set of 90 to 100 patients (around 45 ophthalmopathy, about 55 stable hyperthyroidism) was enrolled to explore V-J signatures distinguishing ophthalmopathy from hyperthyroidism. The independent validation cohort included about 20 hyperthyroidism patients plus 17 patients who later progressed from hyperthyroidism to ophthalmopathy. In six or seven hyperthyroidism patients, the T-cell repertoires found in thyroid tissue were compared with those found in blood. Once sampling was done, hyperthyroidism patients were given methimazole at a starting dose of 30 mg daily, while ophthalmopathy patients were given high-dose intravenous methylprednisolone.

A patient counted as having stable hyperthyroidism if there was no progression to ophthalmopathy within 18 months of follow-up. The hyperthyroidism patients were 18 to 65 years old and newly diagnosed, with a disease duration of less than 2 months. Patients were excluded if they had other autoimmune diseases, uncontrolled infections, pregnancy or lactation. Diagnosis relied on clinical symptoms, serum thyroxine, TRAb, thyroid ultrasound and orbital computed tomography. PBMCs were isolated from around 10 ml of fresh peripheral blood by Ficoll-Paque density gradient centrifugation. Total RNA was extracted with Trizol reagent and quality-checked on an Agilent 2100 Bioanalyzer. What the authors observed across the whole study: In validation, the model predicted ophthalmopathy progression with 55% to 71% sensitivity and about 73% specificity; roughly 12 predicted patients were CT-confirmed with GO in a median of approximately 6.5 months. Sample size was not statistically predetermined, and group allocation was not concealed from the investigators. Ophthalmopathy was separated from stable hyperthyroidism by the 13-signature model with around 89% sensitivity and roughly 83% specificity in cross-validation and with 80%/75% in the test set. Among expanded thyroid clonotypes with frequency above 0.001, most also showed up in blood, which suggests that blood repertoires may reflect the thyroid immune response.

For repertoire sequencing, TCR beta CDR3 regions were amplified from RNA transcripts. HTBI primers and the Qiagen OneStep RT-PCR kit were used in a first-round RT-PCR, which was followed by a second-round multiplex PCR, size selection and purification. The libraries underwent paired-end sequencing with 100 bp reads on an Illumina HiSeq2000. Per the source publication's procedure: SOAPnuke was used to process the reads, removing any read that contained adapters or uncalled bases, had a mean Phred below 15, or lacked an exact match to the constant primer or identifier. High-quality paired reads were merged with COPE v1.2.5. Each unique nucleotide sequence was treated as a clonotype, and MiTCR v1.1 was used to align the clonotypes to the IMGT TRB V, D and J references. Analysis was restricted to V-J combinations with a frequency above 0.0001, which covered roughly 99% of repertoires. For each V-J combination, a TCR clonal expansion and chaos score was defined as F50 clonal expansion divided by the chaos observed in the TCRdist matrix. Welch's t-statistics and random forest were used to narrow the features down to roughly twelve V-J combinations, which were then fed into a naive Bayes classifier. The similarity between thyroid and blood repertoires was quantified using the Morisita-Horn index. The public sequencing data were trimmed at Q25 with fastp and processed into clonotypes with MiXCR by TCRdb, which kept only in-frame beta chains. Rows merge per CDR3 protein into single entries with the most common DNA and genes. TCRdb, not the authors, supplied the V and J calls. For this sample the table gives about 370,000 distinct CDR3 sequences, of which about 17% were detected only once. 2.4% of the sample is held by the ten biggest clonotypes.

As to this clonotype: The target of this receptor is not known. Qualities for individual bases were not recorded, and no much larger clone is one base off.

CDR1 and CDR2 are drawn from the germline V gene: SGHAT, FQNNGV. The CDR3 goes from the cysteine to the phenylalanine over 15 residues. Only the CDR3 part of the read is kept: 45 bases, read in frame from the first base. Trimming costs V 4 bases and J 6 bases, and their ends lie 18 bases apart. The chain joins TRBV11-2 to TRBJ1-2; there is no confident call for the D gene. The sequence came from an adult woman with stable Graves' hyperthyroidism. Sequences were obtained from peripheral blood. The encoded CDR3 is CASSSEMGAFNGYTF. The nucleotides are TGTGCCAGCAGCTCAGAAATGGGCGCATTCAATGGCTACACCTTC.